These 29 T cell receptor beta chains were all obtained from the same sample, sequenced in a study of T cells in Graves' hyperthyroidism and ophthalmopathy. RNA transcripts served as the template for amplifying TCR beta CDR3 regions. HTBI primers were employed in a first-round RT-PCR of the TCR CDR3. TCRdb re-analysed the multiplex PCR reads in MiXCR, keeping a single row per CDR3 protein. The sample has 89,000 or so distinct CDR3 sequences; around 42% are singletons. The sample was peripheral blood or thyroid tissue (not recorded which). All receptors derive from a woman in her twenties or thirties with Graves' hyperthyroidism.

Notes on this clonotype: Compared with germline, one end of the junction differs, possibly owing to a read error. The DNA for the CDR3 is TGTGCCACCGGAGTGGGGGGCGCCTGGTATGGCTACACCATATGCTTT. Amino acids: CATGVGGAWYGYTICF. This chain connects TRBV15 to TRBJ1-3; D might be TRBD1 (6 bases). Looked up from germline, CDR1 is LNHNV and CDR2 is YYDKDF (reference sequence). This CDR3 region has 16 residues.

This clonotype was seen many times. V usage is TRBV7-3 and J usage is TRBJ1-3; TRBD1 matches 7 bases. The CDR3 contains 13 residues. CDR1 SGHTA and CDR2 FQGTGA come from the germline V gene. With 2 bases clipped from V and 9 bases from J, the junction kept 4 bases outside the gene matches. CDR3 in amino acids: CASSLRQGGTIYF. The CDR3 DNA sequence: TGTGCCAGCAGCTTACGTCAGGGGGGCACCATATATTTT.

This clonotype was found many times. This chain links TRBV2 with TRBJ2-7; 7 bases align to TRBD1. CDR1 is SNHLY and CDR2 is FYNNEI in the germline V gene. J was trimmed by 4 bases and V by 5 bases; bases with no gene match: 14. CDR3 length: 16 residues. The CDR3 DNA follows: TGTGCCAGCAGTTTCGACCTAACAGGGGTGGTTTACGAGCAGTACTTC. This codes for CASSFDLTGVVYEQYF. The entire variable domain, with the rest obtained from reference TRBV2 and TRBJ2-7, is as follows: EPEVTQTPSHQVTQMGQEVILRCVPISNHLYFYWYRQILGQKVEFLVSFYNNEISEKSEIFDDQFSVERPDGSNFTLKIRSTKLEDSAMYFCASSFDLTGVVYEQYFGPGTRLTVT.

This clonotype occurred many times. The rearrangement links TRBV15 to TRBJ1-5; weak D call: TRBD1 (5 bases). From germline, CDR1 is LNHNV and CDR2 YYDKDF (reference sequence). V was pared by 5 bases and J by 0 bases, with 8 bases between. This CDR3 is 14 amino acids long. This CDR3 is CATSRGLSNQPQHF. In DNA form, the CDR3 reads TGTGCCACCAGCCGGGGCCTTAGCAATCAGCCCCAGCATTTT.

In this sample, this clonotype turned up many times. The chain uses TRBV28 and TRBJ2-5; 10 bases fit TRBD1. The length of the CDR3 is 14 residues. J lost 5 bases, V lost 7 bases, and 7 bases had no gene match. Germline V CDR1 and CDR2: MDHEN, SYDVKM. CDR3 nucleotides: TGTGCCAGCATTCCGGGACAGGGGCCGGAGACCCAGTACTTC. This codes for CASIPGQGPETQYF. Combining the CDR3 with reference TRBV28 and TRBJ2-5 gives the whole variable domain DVKVTQSSRYLVKRTGEKVFLECVQDMDHENMFWYRQDPGLGLRLIYFSYDVKMKEKGDIPEGYSVSREKKERFSLILESASTNQTSMYLCASIPGQGPETQYFGPGTRLLVL.

The table lists this clonotype with many counts. This chain uses TRBV13 with TRBJ2-5; tentative D call: TRBD2 (5 bases). CDR3 length equals 17 residues. CDR1 PRHDT and CDR2 FYEKMQ come from the germline V gene (reference sequence). V dropped 1 base and J dropped 0 bases, with 15 bases sitting between them. CDR3 DNA sequence: TGTGCCAGCAGCTTAGATGAGAGGGCGGAGTACCAAGAGACCCAGTACTTC. This translates into CASSLDERAEYQETQYF.

This clonotype was picked up one time. The junction departs from germline at one end; a sequencing error may be responsible. The V and J genes are TRBV13 and TRBJ2-6, with 7 bases fitting TRBD1. Per the germline V gene, CDR1 is PRHDT and CDR2 is FYEKMQ (reference sequence). CDR3 size: 15 residues. The CDR3, as DNA: TGTGCCAGCACCTTTTGGGGTAGTGGACAGGCGGTTGAAGCTTTC. Protein product: CASTFWGSGQAVEAF. Full variable domain (missing parts from reference TRBV13 and TRBJ2-6): AAGVIQSPRHLIKEKRETATLKCYPIPRHDTVYWYQQGPGQDPQFLISFYEKMQSDKGSIPDRFSAQQFSDYHSELNMSSLELGDSALYFCASTFWGSGQAVEAFGAGSRLTVL.

The chain links TRBV7-9 to TRBJ2-7, with 10 positions matching TRBD1. The CDR3 loop spans 15 amino acids. V shed 5 bases, J shed 4 bases, and the junction held 8 bases outside the gene matches. Germline-derived CDR1 and CDR2 are SEHNR and FQNEAQ (reference sequence). The CDR3 region is CASSPPPGQGYEQYF. The CDR3 DNA is TGTGCCAGCAGCCCCCCCCCGGGACAGGGGTACGAGCAGTACTTC.

The chain joins TRBV10-3 to TRBJ1-5; 8 nucleotides align to TRBD1. CDR1 is ENHRY and CDR2 is SYGVKD in the germline V gene. Losses at the gene ends were 8 bases for V and 1 base for J; bases not matched to a gene: 1. This CDR3 has 13 amino acids. CDR3 coding DNA: TGTGCCATCGGACAGGGAAGCAATCAGCCCCAGCATTTT. Translation gives CAIGQGSNQPQHF.

This chain uses TRBV7-9 with TRBJ2-1; TRBD1 matches at 7 bases. Germline V gives CDR1 SEHNR, CDR2 FQNEAQ (reference sequence). J gave up 12 bases and V 4 bases, and 3 bases lay outside the gene matches. This CDR3 has 11 amino acids. CDR3 residues: CASSSGTAQFF. The CDR3 DNA reads TGTGCCAGCAGCTCAGGGACAGCGCAGTTCTTC.

This clonotype was observed at least ten times. The CDR3 sequence: CATRRFGTFGLAGSNTGELFF. Written as DNA, the CDR3 is TGTGCCACCCGCCGGTTCGGGACCTTCGGACTAGCGGGATCCAACACCGGGGAGCTGTTTTTT. The rearrangement uses TRBV10-3 and TRBJ2-2, with 12 bases matching TRBD2. The ends lost 10 bases at V and 2 bases at J; junction bases unmatched: 23. CDR1 and CDR2 from the germline V gene are ENHRY and SYGVKD. The CDR3 covers 21 residues.

The V call is TRBV30, the J call TRBJ1-5, with D uncertain. Trimming took off 2 bases at V and 0 bases at J, with 11 bases between the two ends. The CDR3 runs 15 residues. Germline V gene lookup returns CDR1 GTSNPN and CDR2 SVGIG (reference sequence). In nucleotides, the CDR3 is TGTGCCTGGAGTCCCGAGTGGGATAGCAATCAGCCCCAGCATTTT. Protein: CAWSPEWDSNQPQHF.

Concerning this clonotype: The junction does not match germline at one end; this may be a read error. J is TRBJ1-3 and V is TRBV5-1; TRBD1 is a possible D gene (5 bases). The CDR3 is made up of 16 amino acids. The V gene's germline CDR1 is SGHRS and CDR2 YFSETQ. The CDR3 loop is CASSWGNTNYGYTIYF. In DNA, the CDR3 is TGTGCCAGCAGCTGGGGCAATACTAACTATGGCTACACCATATATTTT.

This clonotype came up many times. CDR3 nucleotide sequence: TGTGCCAGCAGTTACTTGGACAGTCCTGAAAAACTGTTTTTT. Translated: CASSYLDSPEKLFF. This chain uses TRBV6-5 with TRBJ1-4; possibly TRBD1 for D (6 bases). This CDR3 region has 14 residues. Germline CDR1 and CDR2: MNHEY and SVGAGI. Trimming left V 1 base short and J 7 bases short, with 10 bases between.

This clonotype was counted a few times. Germline is not matched at one junction end, which may reflect a read error. The rearrangement uses TRBV6-6 and TRBJ1-1; D unresolved. This CDR3 is built from 16 residues. CDR1 is MNHNY, CDR2 SVGAGI, per germline (reference sequence). The CDR3 protein is CAGSPDFLSMNTEAFF. CDR3 bases: TGTGCCGGCAGTCCGGATTTTTTAAGCATGAACACTGAAGCTTTCTTT.

This clonotype was observed a single time. Relative to the germline gene, one junction end is altered; a read error may explain this. The chain couples TRBV5-1 to TRBJ2-5; possible D gene TRBD2, 6 bases. Germline lookup yields CDR1 SGHRS and CDR2 YFSETQ. The CDR3 spans 14 residues. The CDR3 DNA sequence: TGCGCCAGCAGCTTGTATGGGGGGTGGGAGATCCAGTACTTC. It yields the protein CASSLYGGWEIQYF.

This clonotype was detected ten times or more. This chain links TRBV5-1 with TRBJ2-5; 9 bases agree with TRBD1. CDR1 is SGHRS and CDR2 is YFSETQ in the germline V gene. V lost 4 bases, J lost 4 bases, and 8 bases stayed unmatched. This CDR3 contains 15 residues. The CDR3 protein is CASSQSGQGGETQYF. For the CDR3, the DNA is TGCGCCAGCAGCCAGTCGGGACAGGGAGGAGAGACCCAGTACTTC.

The gene calls are TRBV20-1 and TRBJ2-5; 11 bases agree with TRBD2. CDR1 is DFQATT, CDR2 SNEGSKA, per germline (reference sequence). The V and J ends lost 4 bases and 1 base, in that order; junction bases with no gene match: 11. The CDR3 length is 17 residues. CDR3 loop: CSAIIGLAGDPQETQYF. The CDR3 DNA follows: TGCAGTGCTATAATTGGACTAGCGGGTGACCCCCAAGAGACCCAGTACTTC.

The gene calls are TRBV5-1 and TRBJ2-2, with TRBD2 identical over 9 bases. CDR1 and CDR2 (germline): SGHRS, YFSETQ. J was trimmed by 6 bases and V by 9 bases; bases with no gene match: 12. This CDR3 comprises 15 residues. CDR3 in amino acids: CATRTSARGAGELFF. CDR3 nucleotides: TGCGCCACCAGGACTAGCGCGAGAGGCGCCGGGGAGCTGTTTTTT.

This chain uses TRBV2 with TRBJ2-7; 13 nucleotides align to TRBD2. CDR3 size: 17 residues. After removal of 4 bases from V and 7 bases from J, the junction contained 13 bases not matched to a gene. Germline CDR1 SNHLY, CDR2 FYNNEI. As DNA, the CDR3 is TGTGCCAGCAGTGCACTAGCGGGAGGGATTTCACTGGGGGAGCAGTACTTC. Translating it yields CASSALAGGISLGEQYF.

A note on this clonotype: A single base separates this from a much larger clone, so it may be a read error. The CDR3 ends on some other residue instead of the conserved phenylalanine or tryptophan, so this is likely a read error. V and J are TRBV3-1 and TRBJ1-4, with D perhaps matching TRBD1 (6 bases). There are 13 residues in the CDR3. Germline CDR1 reads LGHDT; CDR2 reads YNNKEL (reference sequence). Trimming stripped 0 bases from V and 11 bases from J, with 10 bases between. CDR3 DNA sequence: TGTGCCAGCAGCCAAGACAGGGGACGGAAACTGTTTTCT. This sequence encodes CASSQDRGRKLFS.

In the case of this clonotype: Because the CDR3 is missing its conserved closing phenylalanine or tryptophan, this is likely a read error. This sequence joins TRBV7-6 and TRBJ1-1; D ambiguous. The CDR3 totals 13 residues. Germline V gives CDR1 SGHVS, CDR2 FNYEAQ. The V and J ends lost 6 bases and 4 bases respectively, with 12 bases between them. CDR3 sequence (DNA): TGTGCCAGCAGTTATCAGATGAGCACTGAAGCTTTCCTT. Translated: CASSYQMSTEAFL.

On this clonotype itself: This CDR3 fails to terminate in the conserved phenylalanine or tryptophan, so it likely reflects a read error. The J gene is TRBJ2-7, the V gene TRBV5-1; TRBD2 aligns across 7 bases. Germline CDR1 reads SGHRS; CDR2 reads YFSETQ. The CDR3 has 15 residues. The DNA for the CDR3 is TGCGCCGGCAGCTTGGTTCCTAGCGGATCCTACGAGCAGTACCTC. Encoded protein: CAGSLVPSGSYEQYL.

The rearrangement joins TRBV20-1 to TRBJ2-5; D may be TRBD1 (6 bases). Germline-derived CDR1 and CDR2 are DFQATT and SNEGSKA (reference sequence). The length of the CDR3 is 15 residues. V dropped 0 bases and J dropped 5 bases, with 16 bases sitting between them. CDR3 amino acids: CSARDPQGWGETQYF. DNA of the CDR3: TGCAGTGCTAGAGACCCCCAGGGGTGGGGGGAGACCCAGTACTTC.

This chain joins TRBV12-3 or TRBV12-4 and TRBJ2-5; weak D call: TRBD2 (5 bases). The CDR3 sequence is 13 residues long. Trimming pared 5 bases from V and 1 base from J, leaving 8 bases between. Written as DNA, the CDR3 is TGTGCCAGCAGTGAAGGAGGCCAAGAGACCCAGTACTTC. It codes for CASSEGGQETQYF.

Many counts were recorded for this clonotype. The V and J genes are TRBV9 and TRBJ2-7; weak D call: TRBD2 (5 bases). CDR3 length: 15 amino acids. V lost 4 bases and J 5 bases, leaving 19 bases between the germline ends. The germline CDR1 and CDR2 sequences are SGDLS and YYNGEE. The CDR3: CASSTGLSKANEQYF. Here the CDR3 DNA reads TGTGCCAGCAGCACCGGACTGAGTAAGGCTAACGAGCAGTACTTC.

This clonotype occurred many times. This chain joins TRBV7-8 and TRBJ1-5; 9 bases align to TRBD1. The CDR3 contains 17 residues. Trimming at V came to 2 bases and at J to 1 base, leaving 6 bases not matched to a gene. Germline V CDR1 and CDR2: SGHVS, FQNEAQ. This chain's CDR3 is CASSLSRDRVSNQPQHF. CDR3 in DNA: TGTGCCAGCAGCTTATCCAGGGACAGGGTGAGCAATCAGCCCCAGCATTTT.

The chain links TRBV20-1 to TRBJ2-3, with 12 positions matching TRBD2. The CDR3 has 16 amino acids. V lost 3 bases, J lost 4 bases, and 8 bases stayed unmatched. Germline-derived CDR1 and CDR2 are DFQATT and SNEGSKA (reference sequence). Here the CDR3 reads CSARPGTSGFPDTQYF. The CDR3 coding sequence is TGCAGTGCTAGGCCCGGGACTAGCGGGTTCCCAGATACGCAGTATTTT.

About this clonotype: One junction end does not reproduce the germline sequence, and a read error may be involved. The chain links TRBV7-3 to TRBJ2-3, with TRBD2 matching over 8 bases. The CDR3 is 17 residues long. Germline CDR1 SGHTA, CDR2 FQGTGA. The CDR3 DNA reads TGTGCCAGCAGCCAGATGCCGACTAGCGATAGCACGGATACGCAGTATTTT. Translating it yields CASSQMPTSDSTDTQYF.